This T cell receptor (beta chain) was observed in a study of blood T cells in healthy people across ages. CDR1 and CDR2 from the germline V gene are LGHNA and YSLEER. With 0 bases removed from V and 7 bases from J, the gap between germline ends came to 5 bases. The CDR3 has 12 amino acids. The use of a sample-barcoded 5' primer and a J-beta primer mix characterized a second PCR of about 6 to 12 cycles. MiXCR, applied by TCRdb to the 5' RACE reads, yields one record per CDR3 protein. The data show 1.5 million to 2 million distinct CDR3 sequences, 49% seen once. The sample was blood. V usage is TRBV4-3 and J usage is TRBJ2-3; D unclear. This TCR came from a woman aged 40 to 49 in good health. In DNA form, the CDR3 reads TGCGCCAGCAGCCAAGATACGCATACGCAGTATTTT. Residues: CASSQDTHTQYF.